The T cell receptor (beta chain) under discussion was sequenced for a study of blood T cell repertoires in COVID-19. The data were produced by immunoSEQ multiplex PCR, yet TCRdb's version contains in-frame clones alone and is incomplete. The sample has around 160,000 clones; about 84% are singletons. All recovered Cohort 3 donors got two negative PCRs, got clearance, or saw symptom resolution. The sequencing input was PBMCs or T cells enriched from blood (not recorded which). The receptor was derived from a man in his forties or fifties who had recovered from COVID-19.

CDR3 sequence: CAWSVGQGALNEQFF. The CDR3 DNA follows: TGTGCCTGGAGTGTAGGGCAGGGGGCACTTAATGAGCAGTTCTTC. The chain employs TRBV30 and TRBJ2-1, with 8 bases identical to TRBD1. V was pared by 0 bases and J by 7 bases, with 8 bases of the junction left unmatched. The CDR3 runs 15 residues. Germline V CDR1 and CDR2: GTSNPN, SVGIG (reference sequence).